Below are 24 T cell receptor beta chains sequenced from a single sample in a study of chemoradiotherapy in HPV16-positive cancers (dated by TCRdb to about 2022). The library came from the immunoSEQ multiplex PCR assay. TCRdb stores this immuneACCESS table with in-frame sequences only. Part of the clones is absent; in the studies checked, under half of the shortfall reflects unresolved V genes, and no reason is known for the rest. In all, the sample holds about 15,000 clones, and roughly three quarters of those were seen once. 9.6% of the sample belongs to the ten largest clones. Collection took place from a patient who underwent chemoradiotherapy. Receptors originate from a human donor with HPV-associated anogenital cancer.

This clone was observed once. The chain joins TRBV6-6 to TRBJ2-1; D tentatively reads TRBD1 or TRBD2 (6 bases each). The CDR3 is 15 residues long. Trimming took 0 bases from V and 7 from J, leaving 13 bases between them. CDR1 MNHNY and CDR2 SVGAGI come from the germline V gene (reference sequence). The CDR3 sequence: CASSYSSRGANEQFF. For the CDR3, the DNA is TGTGCCAGCAGTTACTCGAGTAGGGGGGCAAATGAGCAGTTCTTC.

The chain combines TRBV2 with TRBJ1-4; 9 bases map to TRBD1. V trimming: 10 bases; J trimming: 3 bases; junction bases outside the gene matches: 3. The CDR3 covers 13 residues. In germline, CDR1 is SNHLY, CDR2 FYNNEI. CDR3 nucleotide sequence: TGTGCCACCCGGACAGGGGCTAATGAAAAACTGTTTTTT. It is translated as CATRTGANEKLFF.

The genes are TRBV7-9 and TRBJ2-5; TRBD1 is a possible D gene (5 bases). Trimming pared 3 bases from V and 1 base from J, leaving 12 bases between. The CDR3 is made up of 15 amino acids. Germline-derived CDR1 and CDR2 are SEHNR and FQNEAQ (reference sequence). The CDR3 DNA follows: TGTGCCAGCAGCTTGGGCAGGGCGGTCCAAGAGACCCAGTACTTC. It encodes CASSLGRAVQETQYF.

This clone appeared a few times. V gene TRBV7-2 combines with J gene TRBJ1-2; tentative D call: TRBD1 (6 bases). V lost 5 bases and J lost 3, with 16 bases in between. The CDR3 runs 15 residues. Germline values: CDR1 SGHTA, CDR2 FQGNSA. The DNA for the CDR3 is TGTGCCAGCAGCCTTAGCTCGGGGGCGTACTATGGCTACACCTTC. Translated: CASSLSSGAYYGYTF.

The rearrangement uses TRBV6-1 and TRBJ1-1; no definite D call. Germline CDR1 and CDR2: MNHNS and SASEGT. The CDR3 is 13 amino acids. Deletions cut 6 bases from V and 1 base from J, with 9 bases between. The CDR3 region is CASRTRQNTEAFF. CDR3 bases: TGTGCCAGCAGGACAAGACAGAACACTGAAGCTTTCTTT.

V usage is TRBV6-5 and J usage is TRBJ1-6; possible D gene TRBD1, 5 bases. V lost 2 bases, J lost 8 bases, and 7 bases lay in between. This CDR3 is built from 13 residues. Germline assignment: CDR1 MNHEY and CDR2 SVGAGI. The CDR3 DNA sequence: TGTGCCAGCAGTTACGGGACCCATTCACCCCTCCACTTT. Encoded protein: CASSYGTHSPLHF.

This clone was seen once. The J gene is TRBJ2-7, the V gene TRBV6-6; 9 bases align to TRBD1. The germline V gene encodes CDR1 MNHNY and CDR2 SVGAGI (reference sequence). Trimming removed 10 bases from V and 3 bases from J; junction bases left unmatched: 4. This CDR3 is built from 12 residues. CDR3 region: CATRDRVYEQYF. The CDR3, as DNA: TGTGCCACCCGGGACAGGGTCTACGAGCAGTACTTC.

The chain carries TRBV6-1 and TRBJ1-1, with 7 positions matching TRBD1. Germline-derived CDR1 and CDR2 are MNHNS and SASEGT. V lost 6 bases, J lost 3 bases, and 4 bases stayed unmatched. The length of the CDR3 is 13 residues. The CDR3 loop reads CASRAGGHTEAFF. The CDR3 nucleotides are TGTGCCAGCAGGGCAGGGGGGCACACTGAAGCTTTCTTT.

This clone was seen just once. The chain recombines TRBV28 with TRBJ1-2, with D uncertain. This CDR3 contains 12 residues. From germline, CDR1 is MDHEN and CDR2 SYDVKM. V was trimmed by 3 bases and J by 8 bases, leaving 10 bases between them. DNA of the CDR3: TGTGCCAGCAGTTTCCTTGGGGAAGGCTACACCTTC. It codes for CASSFLGEGYTF.

In its sample, this clone was seen once. The chain joins TRBV2 to TRBJ1-6, with TRBD1 as a possible D gene (5 bases). CDR3 size: 16 residues. The germline V gene encodes CDR1 SNHLY and CDR2 FYNNEI. With 6 bases removed from V and 3 bases from J, the gap between germline ends came to 15 bases. As DNA, the CDR3 is TGTGCCAGCAGCAACCAGGGAAGTGTCTATAATTCACCCCTCCACTTT. It translates to CASSNQGSVYNSPLHF.

The chain carries TRBV6-6 and TRBJ1-1, with TRBD1 matching 11 bases. Germline values: CDR1 MNHNY, CDR2 SVGAGI (reference sequence). The CDR3 runs 14 residues. After removal of 4 bases from V and 6 bases from J, the junction contained 4 bases not matched to a gene. The CDR3 region has the DNA TGTGCCAGCAGTTGGGACAGGGGGTTGGCTGAAGCTTTCTTT. It yields the protein CASSWDRGLAEAFF.

This chain connects TRBV11-2 to TRBJ2-2, with 8 bases that match TRBD1. This CDR3 region has 15 residues. The ends lost 4 bases at V and 2 bases at J; junction bases unmatched: 3. Germline CDR1 is SGHAT and CDR2 is FQNNGV. CDR3 coding DNA: TGTGCCAGCAGCTGGACAGGGACCAACACCGGGGAGCTGTTTTTT. This gives the protein CASSWTGTNTGELFF. The whole variable domain, remainder taken from reference TRBV11-2 and TRBJ2-2, is EAGVAQSPRYKIIEKRQSVAFWCNPISGHATLYWYQQILGQGPKLLIQFQNNGVVDDSQLPKDRFSAERLKGVDSTLKIQPAKLEDSAVYLCASSWTGTNTGELFFGEGSRLTVL.

The chain combines TRBV6-5 with TRBJ2-7; TRBD1 matches at 7 bases. The germline CDR1 and CDR2 sequences are MNHEY and SVGAGI. The CDR3 covers 13 residues. With 0 bases clipped from V and 6 bases from J, the junction kept 2 bases outside the gene matches. The CDR3 sequence is CASSYSRGLEQYF. The CDR3 nucleotides read TGTGCCAGCAGTTACTCGAGGGGGCTCGAGCAGTACTTC.

This clone was seen only once. V usage is TRBV4-1 and J usage is TRBJ2-3, with a possible D match to TRBD1 (6 bases). Trimming left V 2 bases short and J 3 bases short, with 15 bases between. Germline loops: CDR1 MGHRA, CDR2 YSYEKL. The CDR3 is made up of 16 amino acids. CDR3 amino acids: CASSQSSGHRTDTQYF. CDR3 in DNA: TGCGCCAGCAGCCAATCGTCGGGACATAGAACAGATACGCAGTATTTT.

This clone has just a few counts. The chain uses TRBV4-3 and TRBJ2-1; TRBD2 matches at 12 bases. CDR3 length: 15 amino acids. CDR1 LGHNA and CDR2 YSLEER come from the germline V gene. With V trimmed by 1 base and J by 10 bases, 5 bases remained unmatched. CDR3 bases: TGCGCCAGCAGCCAAGTCAGGACTAGCGGGGCGGAGCAGTTCTTC. Its translation is CASSQVRTSGAEQFF.

The CDR3 reads CASSSPGTGKETQYF. In DNA, the CDR3 is TGCGCCAGCAGCTCCCCCGGGACAGGGAAAGAGACCCAGTACTTC. This chain uses TRBV5-1 with TRBJ2-5, with 9 bases matching TRBD1. CDR3 length equals 15 residues. V gave up 3 bases and J gave up 3 bases; unmatched junction bases: 6. In germline, CDR1 is SGHRS, CDR2 YFSETQ.

This chain joins TRBV5-1 and TRBJ2-4; no clear D. The CDR3 totals 14 residues. Trimming took 0 bases from V and 7 from J, leaving 11 bases between them. Per germline, CDR1 SGHRS and CDR2 YFSETQ. CDR3 coding DNA: TGCGCCAGCAGCTTGGCGGGCCGAGAGAACATTCAGTACTTC. The encoded protein is CASSLAGRENIQYF.

This sequence joins TRBV10-2 and TRBJ1-6; a possible D gene is TRBD1 (6 bases). Germline CDR1 WSHSY, CDR2 SAAADI. The CDR3 spans 15 residues. Trimming left V 5 bases short and J 1 base short, with 9 bases between. The DNA of the CDR3 is TGCGCCAGCAGTCTACAGGGATCCTATAATTCACCCCTCCACTTT. Translating gives CASSLQGSYNSPLHF.

The chain combines TRBV7-8 with TRBJ1-4; the D gene is possibly TRBD1 (5 bases). This CDR3 comprises 16 residues. Trimming left V 3 bases short and J 8 bases short, with 19 bases between. Germline V gene lookup returns CDR1 SGHVS and CDR2 FQNEAQ. The CDR3 loop reads CASSFGGVWRNEKLFF. CDR3 bases: TGTGCCAGCAGCTTCGGAGGGGTTTGGAGGAACGAAAAACTGTTTTTT.

This chain joins TRBV19 and TRBJ2-4; D gene uncertain. Germline V gene data show CDR1 as LNHDA and CDR2 as SQIVND (reference sequence). The germline V and J ends were trimmed by 8 bases and 0 bases, with 17 bases remaining between them. This CDR3 is 16 amino acids long. The chain's CDR3 is CASAWIHSGAKNIQYF. DNA for the CDR3: TGTGCCAGTGCTTGGATCCACTCCGGAGCCAAAAACATTCAGTACTTC.

This rearrangement joins TRBV5-5 to TRBJ1-4; 9 nucleotides line up with TRBD1. Trimming at V came to 3 bases and at J to 6 bases, leaving 9 bases not matched to a gene. This CDR3 spans 16 amino acids. Germline values: CDR1 SGHKS, CDR2 YYEKEE (reference sequence). The CDR3 sequence is CASSYPGTGFDEKLFF. The CDR3 region has the DNA TGTGCCAGCAGCTACCCCGGGACAGGGTTCGATGAAAAACTGTTTTTT.

The chain recombines TRBV10-3 with TRBJ2-7, with D possibly matching TRBD1 (6 bases). The germline V gene encodes CDR1 ENHRY and CDR2 SYGVKD. This CDR3 is built from 14 residues. The V gene lost 5 bases and the J gene lost 3 bases, with 14 bases spanning the gap. CDR3 DNA sequence: TGTGCCATCAGTAATACAGGGATCCTCTACGAGCAGTACTTC. Translating it yields CAISNTGILYEQYF.

The chain combines TRBV4-3 with TRBJ2-3, with TRBD1 matching over 9 bases. Looked up from germline, CDR1 is LGHNA and CDR2 is YSLEER. J gave up 3 bases and V 1 base, and 8 bases lay outside the gene matches. The CDR3 runs 17 residues. The CDR3 DNA reads TGCGCCAGCAGCCAAGGAACAGGGGGCGCGAGGACAGATACGCAGTATTTT. Translated: CASSQGTGGARTDTQYF.

V is TRBV20-1 and J is TRBJ1-2, with D uncertain. This CDR3 is 9 amino acids long. Deletions cut 6 bases from V and 5 bases from J, with 4 bases between. Germline V gives CDR1 DFQATT, CDR2 SNEGSKA (reference sequence). For the CDR3, the DNA is TGCAGTGCCGCATATGGCTACACCTTC. This gives the protein CSAAYGYTF.